A selection of T cell receptor beta chains follows, all from one sample in a study of T cells in Graves' hyperthyroidism and ophthalmopathy. TCRdb recomputed calls from the multiplex PCR reads with MiXCR, one row per CDR3 protein. The repertoire holds under 400,000 distinct CDR3 sequences, with about a sixth as singletons. Specimen: blood. These receptors were taken from a woman aged 18-29 years with Graves' hyperthyroidism that later progressed to Graves' ophthalmopathy. The CDR3 runs from the conserved cysteine through the conserved F or W. D genes are given only for firm matches. Rows give clone size only sometimes, using once, few, many, or a class for an expanded clone.

d_call | j_call | clone_size | v_call | cdr3_nt | cdr3_aa
NA | TRBJ2-7 | many | TRBV28 | TGTGCCAGCAGTTTATGGAGGATCAGGGTGGTCTACGAGCAGTACTTC | CASSLWRIRVVYEQYF
TRBD1 | TRBJ2-5 | many | TRBV27 | TGTGCCAGCAACAACCCGTTGGGCAGGGGGCAAAATCCTACTCAAGAGACCCAGTACTTC | CASNNPLGRGQNPTQETQYF
TRBD1 | TRBJ2-5 | many | TRBV28 | TGTGCCAGCAGCCATGACAGGGACGGAGCGACCCAGTACTTC | CASSHDRDGATQYF
NA | TRBJ1-2 | many | TRBV11-2 | TGTGCCAGCAGCCCAGGGACCGCTACCCCCTATGGCTACACCTTC | CASSPGTATPYGYTF
TRBD2 | TRBJ2-7 | NA | TRBV6-2/TRBV6-3 | TGTGCCAGCAGCCTCGGACTAGCGGGAGCAAACGAGCAGTACTTC | CASSLGLAGANEQYF
NA | TRBJ1-5 | many | TRBV20-1 | TGCAGTGCTAGAGGGCAGGACAATCAGCCCCAGCATTTT | CSARGQDNQPQHF
NA | TRBJ1-5 | NA | TRBV19 | TGTGCCAGTAGTATAGCAGTCTTTAGCAATCAGCCCCAGCATTTT | CASSIAVFSNQPQHF
NA | TRBJ1-6 | NA | TRBV4-3 | TGCGCCAGCAGCCAAGAGGAGGGGGGTGGTTCACCCCTCCACTTT | CASSQEEGGGSPLHF
NA | TRBJ1-2 | few | TRBV29-1 | TGCAGCGTTGGGGGGATGGGGGGGCTGAAGGGCTACACCTTC | CSVGGMGGLKGYTF
TRBD1 | TRBJ1-1 | NA | TRBV5-4 | TGTGCCAGCAGCGTACCACAGGGGGCCCGGTTGAACACTGAAGCTTTCTTT | CASSVPQGARLNTEAFF
NA | TRBJ1-4 | NA | TRBV29-1 | TGCAGCATCTCTCATAGTGTAGGTGAAAAACTGTTTTTT | CSISHSVGEKLFF
NA | TRBJ2-7 | once | TRBV6-1 | TGTGCCAGCGGGGGGCGGAAGGCCTACGAGCAGTACTTC | CASGGRKAYEQYF
TRBD2 | TRBJ2-7 | many | TRBV20-1 | TGCAGTGCTAGCGCGGGACTAACGGAGCAGTACTTC | CSASAGLTEQYF
NA | TRBJ1-2 | NA | TRBV20-1 | TGCAGTGCTAGAGATTTTGGCAGGATCTATGGCTACACCTTC | CSARDFGRIYGYTF
NA | TRBJ1-5 | few | TRBV6-1 | TGTGCCACCTCCCCTGGGGACAACAATCAGCCCCAGCATTTT | CATSPGDNNQPQHF
TRBD1 | TRBJ1-5 | many | TRBV20-1 | TGCAGTGCTAGAGGGACAGGGAAGATGCCCCAGCATTTT | CSARGTGKMPQHF
TRBD2 | TRBJ2-1 | many | TRBV7-9 | TGTGCCAGCAGCTTAGGCGGGGGAAGCGGGAGAAGGGACAATGAGCAGTTCTTC | CASSLGGGSGRRDNEQFF
NA | TRBJ1-4 | few | TRBV20-1 | TGCAGTGCTAGAGATGGCAGGGTTAATGAAAAACTGTTTTTT | CSARDGRVNEKLFF
TRBD2 | TRBJ2-3 | NA | TRBV20-1 | TGCAGTGCCACCGGGACTAGCGCTCGCACAGATACGCAGTATTTT | CSATGTSARTDTQYF
NA | TRBJ2-4 | few | TRBV20-1 | TGCAGTGCTAAAGGCCGGGGGATAAGGGCCAAAAACATTCAGTACTTC | CSAKGRGIRAKNIQYF
NA | TRBJ1-1 | NA | TRBV11-2 | TGTGCCAGCAGCTCAAGCAGGGGCCTGGGGACTGAAGCTTTCTTT | CASSSSRGLGTEAFF
TRBD2 | TRBJ2-3 | few | TRBV27 | TGTGCCAGCAGTCCACGTAGAGCGGGAGGTTTCCATACGCAGTATTTT | CASSPRRAGGFHTQYF
NA | TRBJ2-1 | few | TRBV7-9 | TGTGCCAGCAGCCCAAGAGGTCAGAGCTCCTACAATGAGCAGTTCTTC | CASSPRGQSSYNEQFF
NA | TRBJ1-5 | NA | TRBV7-2 | TGTGCCAGCCTCGGGGGGAGGGGCGAACATAGCAATCAGCCCCAGCATTTT | CASLGGRGEHSNQPQHF
TRBD2 | TRBJ2-1 | many | TRBV11-2 | TGTGCCAGCAGCTTAGATGGGGCTAGCGGGAGGATTGGGTCCTACAATGAGCAGTTCTTC | CASSLDGASGRIGSYNEQFF
NA | TRBJ2-7 | many | TRBV29-1 | TGCAGCGTTGGTAGAGGTACCTACGAGCAGTACTTC | CSVGRGTYEQYF
TRBD2 | TRBJ2-1 | NA | TRBV4-2 | TGTGCCAGCAGCTACCGGACTAGCGGGAGTGCGGATGAGCAGTTCTTC | CASSYRTSGSADEQFF
NA | TRBJ2-3 | many | TRBV3-1 | TGTGCCAGCAGCCAAGATGTCGCGCCTTGGGATCGTGGCACAGATACGCAGTATTTT | CASSQDVAPWDRGTDTQYF
NA | TRBJ2-3 | many | TRBV28 | TGTGCTACAGGAGGAACTAGCACAGATACGCAGTATTTT | CATGGTSTDTQYF
TRBD2 | TRBJ2-1 | many | TRBV11-3 | TGTGCCAGCAGCTTAGACCCGGGAGGGGGCTACAATGAGCAGTTCTTC | CASSLDPGGGYNEQFF
NA | TRBJ2-3 | many | TRBV20-1 | TGCAGTGCTAGAGACCCGGGGCCAGCAGATACGCAGTATTTT | CSARDPGPADTQYF
NA | TRBJ2-7 | many | TRBV20-1 | TGCAGTGCTAGGGGACCCCCCTCCTACGAGCAGTACTTC | CSARGPPSYEQYF
TRBD1 | TRBJ2-7 | NA | TRBV29-1 | TGCAGCGTTAGAGGACAGGGGCGCTACGAGCAGTACTTC | CSVRGQGRYEQYF
NA | TRBJ1-1 | few | TRBV9 | TGTGCCAGCAGCCCCCCCTCAGAGAACACTGAAGCTTTCTTT | CASSPPSENTEAFF
NA | TRBJ1-5 | once | TRBV7-8 | TGTGCCAGCAGCTCGGGACTGGACAATCAGCCCCAGCATTTT | CASSSGLDNQPQHF
NA | TRBJ2-2 | NA | TRBV28 | TGTGCCAGCAGCCCATTCCGTGCCGGGACAAAGAAAACCGGGGAGCTGTCTTTT | CASSPFRAGTKKTGELSF
TRBD2 | TRBJ2-2 | many | TRBV7-2 | TGTGCCAGCAGCCCCACTAGCGGTCTGGAGTCCGGGGAGCTGTTTTTT | CASSPTSGLESGELFF
NA | TRBJ1-1 | many | TRBV3-1 | TGTGCCAGCACTAATACGCCCAGGGACACTGAAGCTTTCTTT | CASTNTPRDTEAFF
TRBD2 | TRBJ2-7 | many | TRBV27 | TGTGCCACGGGACTAGCGGGAGGCCCCTACGAGCAGTACTTC | CATGLAGGPYEQYF
TRBD1 | TRBJ2-7 | many | TRBV7-9 | TGTGCCAGCAGCTTCGGTGGACAGGGTGACTCCTACGAGCAGTACTTC | CASSFGGQGDSYEQYF
TRBD1 | TRBJ2-7 | once | TRBV2 | TGTGCCAGCAGTAGGACAGGGTCTCTGGACGGGCAGTACTTC | CASSRTGSLDGQYF
TRBD2 | TRBJ2-5 | many | TRBV7-9 | TGTGCCAGCAGCCCCGGACTAGCGGCAAGAGGGGAGACCCAGTACTTC | CASSPGLAARGETQYF
TRBD1 | TRBJ1-1 | many | TRBV6-5 | TGTGCCAGCAGTTACTCGGACAGGGGACAAGTTGAAGCTTTCTTT | CASSYSDRGQVEAFF
NA | TRBJ2-7 | many | TRBV15 | TGTGCCACCAGCAGGCGGGATGTGAACGAGCAGTACTTC | CATSRRDVNEQYF
NA | TRBJ2-3 | NA | TRBV28 | TGTGCCAGCAGTTTCAATTACCCAGATACGCAGTATTTT | CASSFNYPDTQYF
TRBD2 | TRBJ2-7 | many | TRBV7-2 | TGTGCCAGCAGCCAAAGACTAGCGGGAGGGCCCGGGGAGGAGCAGTACTTC | CASSQRLAGGPGEEQYF
NA | TRBJ2-2 | NA | TRBV19 | TGTGCCAGTAGTATTAGGAGACCCTTCCCCGGGGAGCTGTTTTTT | CASSIRRPFPGELFF
NA | TRBJ2-1 | many | TRBV5-1 | TGCGCCAGCAGCTTGGAACTAGCCTACAATGAGCAGTTCTTC | CASSLELAYNEQFF
TRBD1 | TRBJ1-5 | many | TRBV27 | TGTGCCAGCAGTACGCATGGGACAGGAAATCAGCCCCAGCATTTT | CASSTHGTGNQPQHF
NA | TRBJ1-6 | few | TRBV11-3 | TGTGCCAGCAGCTTAGGAGGGCGGGATTCACCCCTCCACTTT | CASSLGGRDSPLHF
NA | TRBJ1-2 | few | TRBV13 | TGTGCCAGCAGCTTAGCAAGAGGGGTTCATGGCTACACCTTC | CASSLARGVHGYTF
NA | TRBJ1-2 | NA | TRBV6-1 | TGTGCCAGCTCATCTCTCACATATGTCTGGGACTATGGCTACACCTTC | CASSSLTYVWDYGYTF
NA | TRBJ1-3 | few | TRBV7-8 | TGTGCCAGCAAGGCAGTCGCTGGAAACACCATATATTTT | CASKAVAGNTIYF
TRBD1 | TRBJ2-7 | many | TRBV20-1 | TGCAGTGCTAGGGACAGGGGTCAGATCTACGAGCAGTACTTC | CSARDRGQIYEQYF
NA | TRBJ1-1 | many | TRBV9 | TGTGCCAGCAGCGTAGGGGGCGGGGAGAGCACTGAAGCTTTCTTT | CASSVGGGESTEAFF
NA | TRBJ1-6 | many | TRBV2 | TGTGCCAGCAGTGAATCCGGGTTTGGATCCCTCCACTTT | CASSESGFGSLHF
TRBD1 | TRBJ1-1 | NA | TRBV28 | TGTGCCAGCAGACCGGGGACAGGGGATACTGAAGCTTTCTTT | CASRPGTGDTEAFF
TRBD2 | TRBJ2-3 | many | TRBV7-2 | TGTGCCAGCAGCTTAGTGGTTGCGGGAGGCCCGAACACAGATACGCAGTATTTT | CASSLVVAGGPNTDTQYF
NA | TRBJ1-6 | NA | TRBV27 | TGTGCCAGCAGTGGGGAAGGGGGAAAATCACCCCTCCACTTT | CASSGEGGKSPLHF